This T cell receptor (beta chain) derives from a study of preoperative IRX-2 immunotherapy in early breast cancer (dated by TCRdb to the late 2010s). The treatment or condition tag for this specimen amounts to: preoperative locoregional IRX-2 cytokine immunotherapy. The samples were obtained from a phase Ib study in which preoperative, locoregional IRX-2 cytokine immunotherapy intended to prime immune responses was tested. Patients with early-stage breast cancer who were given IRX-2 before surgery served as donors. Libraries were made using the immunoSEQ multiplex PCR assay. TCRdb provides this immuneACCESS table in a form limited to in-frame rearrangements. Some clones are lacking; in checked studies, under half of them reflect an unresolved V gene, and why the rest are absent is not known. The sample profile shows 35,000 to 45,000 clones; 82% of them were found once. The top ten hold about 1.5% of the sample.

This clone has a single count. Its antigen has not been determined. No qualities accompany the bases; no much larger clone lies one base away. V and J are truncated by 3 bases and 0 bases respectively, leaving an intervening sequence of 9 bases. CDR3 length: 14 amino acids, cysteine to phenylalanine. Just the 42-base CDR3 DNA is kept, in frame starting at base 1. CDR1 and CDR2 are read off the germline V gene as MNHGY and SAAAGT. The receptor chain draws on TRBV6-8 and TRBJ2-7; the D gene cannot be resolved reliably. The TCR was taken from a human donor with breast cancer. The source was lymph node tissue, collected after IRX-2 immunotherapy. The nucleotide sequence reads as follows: TGTGCCAGCAGTTATATAGGAAACTCCTACGAGCAGTACTTC. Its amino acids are CASSYIGNSYEQYF.